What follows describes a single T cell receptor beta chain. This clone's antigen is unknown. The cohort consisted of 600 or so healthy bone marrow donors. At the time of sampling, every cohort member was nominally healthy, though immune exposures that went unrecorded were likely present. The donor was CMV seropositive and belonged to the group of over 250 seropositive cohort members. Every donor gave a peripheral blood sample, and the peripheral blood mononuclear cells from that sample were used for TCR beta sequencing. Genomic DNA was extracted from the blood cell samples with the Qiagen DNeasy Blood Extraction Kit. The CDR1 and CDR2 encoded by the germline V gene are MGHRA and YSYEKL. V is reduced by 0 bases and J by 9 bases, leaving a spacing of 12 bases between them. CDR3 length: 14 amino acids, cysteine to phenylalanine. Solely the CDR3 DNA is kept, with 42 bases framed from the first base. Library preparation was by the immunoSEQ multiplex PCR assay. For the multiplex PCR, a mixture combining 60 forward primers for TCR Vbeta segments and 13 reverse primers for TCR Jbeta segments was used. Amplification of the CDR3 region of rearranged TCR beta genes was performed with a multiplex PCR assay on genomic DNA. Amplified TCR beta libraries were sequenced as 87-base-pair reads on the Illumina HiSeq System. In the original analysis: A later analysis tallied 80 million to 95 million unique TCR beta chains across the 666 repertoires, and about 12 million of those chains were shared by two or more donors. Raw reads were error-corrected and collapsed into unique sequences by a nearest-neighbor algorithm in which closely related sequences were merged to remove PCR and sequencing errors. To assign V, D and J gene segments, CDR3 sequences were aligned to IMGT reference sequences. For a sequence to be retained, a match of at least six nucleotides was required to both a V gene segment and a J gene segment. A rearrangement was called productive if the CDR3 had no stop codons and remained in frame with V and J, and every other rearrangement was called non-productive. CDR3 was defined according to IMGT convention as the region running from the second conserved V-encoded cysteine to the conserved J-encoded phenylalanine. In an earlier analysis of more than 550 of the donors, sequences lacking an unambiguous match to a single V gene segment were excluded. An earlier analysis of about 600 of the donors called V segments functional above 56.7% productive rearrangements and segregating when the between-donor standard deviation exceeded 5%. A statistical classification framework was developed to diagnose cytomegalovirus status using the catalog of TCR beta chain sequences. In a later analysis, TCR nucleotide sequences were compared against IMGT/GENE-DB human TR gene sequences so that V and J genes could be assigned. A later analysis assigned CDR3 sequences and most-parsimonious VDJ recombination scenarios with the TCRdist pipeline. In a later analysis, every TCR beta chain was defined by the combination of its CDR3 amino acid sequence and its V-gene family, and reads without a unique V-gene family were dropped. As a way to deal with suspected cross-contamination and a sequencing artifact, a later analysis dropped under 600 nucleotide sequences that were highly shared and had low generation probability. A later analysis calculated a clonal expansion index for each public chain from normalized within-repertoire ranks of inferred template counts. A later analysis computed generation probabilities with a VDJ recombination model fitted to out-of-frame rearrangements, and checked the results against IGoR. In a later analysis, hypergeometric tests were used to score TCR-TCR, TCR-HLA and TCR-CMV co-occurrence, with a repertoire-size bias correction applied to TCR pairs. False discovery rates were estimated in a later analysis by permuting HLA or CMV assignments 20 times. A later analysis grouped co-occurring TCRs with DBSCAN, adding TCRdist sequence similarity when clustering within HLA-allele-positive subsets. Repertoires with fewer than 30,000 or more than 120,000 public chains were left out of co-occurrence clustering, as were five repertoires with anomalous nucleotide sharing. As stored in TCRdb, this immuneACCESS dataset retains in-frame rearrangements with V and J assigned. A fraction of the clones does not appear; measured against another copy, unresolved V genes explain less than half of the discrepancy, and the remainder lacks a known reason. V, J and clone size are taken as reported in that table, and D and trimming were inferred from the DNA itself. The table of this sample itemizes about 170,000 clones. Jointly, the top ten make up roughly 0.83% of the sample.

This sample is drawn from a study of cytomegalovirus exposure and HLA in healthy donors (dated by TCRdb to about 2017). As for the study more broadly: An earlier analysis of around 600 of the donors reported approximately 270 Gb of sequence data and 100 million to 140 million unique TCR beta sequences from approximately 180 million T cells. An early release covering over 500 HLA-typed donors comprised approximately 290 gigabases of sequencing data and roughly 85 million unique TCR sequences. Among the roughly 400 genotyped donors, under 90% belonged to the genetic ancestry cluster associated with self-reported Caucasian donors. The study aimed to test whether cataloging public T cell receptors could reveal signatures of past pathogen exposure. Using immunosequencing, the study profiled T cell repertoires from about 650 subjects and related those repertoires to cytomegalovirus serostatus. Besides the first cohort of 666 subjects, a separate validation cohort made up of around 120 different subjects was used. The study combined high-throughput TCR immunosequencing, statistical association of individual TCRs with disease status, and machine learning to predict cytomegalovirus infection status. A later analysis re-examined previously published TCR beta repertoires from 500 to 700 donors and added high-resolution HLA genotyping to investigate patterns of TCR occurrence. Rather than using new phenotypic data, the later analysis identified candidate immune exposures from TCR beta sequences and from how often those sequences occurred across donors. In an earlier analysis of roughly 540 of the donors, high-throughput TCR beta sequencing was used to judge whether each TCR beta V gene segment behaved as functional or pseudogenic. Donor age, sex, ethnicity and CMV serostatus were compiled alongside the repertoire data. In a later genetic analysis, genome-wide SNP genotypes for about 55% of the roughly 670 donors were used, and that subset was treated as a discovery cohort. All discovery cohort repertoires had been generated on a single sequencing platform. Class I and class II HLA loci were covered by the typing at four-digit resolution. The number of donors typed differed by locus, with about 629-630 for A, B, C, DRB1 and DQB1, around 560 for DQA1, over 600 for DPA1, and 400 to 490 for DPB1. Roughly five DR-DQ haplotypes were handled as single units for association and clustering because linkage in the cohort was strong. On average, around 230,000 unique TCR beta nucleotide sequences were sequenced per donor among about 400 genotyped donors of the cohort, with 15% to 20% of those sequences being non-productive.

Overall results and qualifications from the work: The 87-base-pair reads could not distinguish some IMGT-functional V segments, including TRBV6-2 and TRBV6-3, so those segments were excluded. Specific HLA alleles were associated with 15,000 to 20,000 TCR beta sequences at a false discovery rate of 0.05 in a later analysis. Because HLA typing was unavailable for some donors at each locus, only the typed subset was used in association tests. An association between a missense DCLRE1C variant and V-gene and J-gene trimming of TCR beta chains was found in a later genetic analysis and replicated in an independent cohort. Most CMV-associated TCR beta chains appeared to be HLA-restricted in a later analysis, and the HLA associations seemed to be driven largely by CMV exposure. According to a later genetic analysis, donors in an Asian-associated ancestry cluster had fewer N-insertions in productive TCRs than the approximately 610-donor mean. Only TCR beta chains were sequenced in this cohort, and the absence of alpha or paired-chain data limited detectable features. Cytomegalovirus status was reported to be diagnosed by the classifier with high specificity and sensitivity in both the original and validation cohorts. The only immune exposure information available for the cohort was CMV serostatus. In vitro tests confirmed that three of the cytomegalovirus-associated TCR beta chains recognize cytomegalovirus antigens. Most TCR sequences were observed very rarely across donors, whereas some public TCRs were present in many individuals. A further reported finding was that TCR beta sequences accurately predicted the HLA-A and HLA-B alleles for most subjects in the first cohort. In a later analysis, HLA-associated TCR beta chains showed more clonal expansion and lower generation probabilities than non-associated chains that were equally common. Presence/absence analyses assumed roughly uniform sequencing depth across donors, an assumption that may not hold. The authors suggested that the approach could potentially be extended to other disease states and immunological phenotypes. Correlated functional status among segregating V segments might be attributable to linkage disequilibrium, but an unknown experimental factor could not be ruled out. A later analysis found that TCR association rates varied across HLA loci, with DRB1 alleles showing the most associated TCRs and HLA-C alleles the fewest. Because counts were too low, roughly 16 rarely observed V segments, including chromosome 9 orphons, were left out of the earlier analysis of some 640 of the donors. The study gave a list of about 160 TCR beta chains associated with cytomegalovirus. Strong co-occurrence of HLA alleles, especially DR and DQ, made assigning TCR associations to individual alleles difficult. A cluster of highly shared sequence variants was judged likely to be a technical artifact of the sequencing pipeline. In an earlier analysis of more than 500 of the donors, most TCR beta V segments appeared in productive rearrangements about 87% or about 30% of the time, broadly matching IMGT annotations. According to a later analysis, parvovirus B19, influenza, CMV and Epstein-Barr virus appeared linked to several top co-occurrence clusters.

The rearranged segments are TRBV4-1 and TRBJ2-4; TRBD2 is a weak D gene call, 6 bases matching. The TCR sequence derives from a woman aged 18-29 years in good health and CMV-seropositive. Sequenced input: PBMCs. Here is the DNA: TGCGCCAGCAGCCAAGAGGGAGGAGTAGGCATTCAGTACTTC. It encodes CASSQEGGVGIQYF.